This T cell receptor beta chain was captured by sequencing in a study of shared clonotypes between healthy human individuals. Generated by immunoSEQ multiplex PCR, the TCRdb table keeps only in-frame clones and is missing some. The top ten hold less than 1.5% of the sample, which has 1.5 million to 2.5 million clones, roughly 95% seen once. Naive CD8 populations comprised CD45RO-negative cells positively selected for CCR7, excluding terminally differentiated effector memory CD45RA+ cells. The germline CDR1 and CDR2 sequences are LNHDA and SQIVND (reference sequence). Between the trimmed V and J ends, which lost 3 bases and 3 bases, there was a span of 9 bases. CDR3 length: 13 amino acids.

This receptor was identified in a man aged 18-30 years in good health. The chain links TRBV19 to TRBJ2-7, with TRBD1 as a possible D gene (5 bases). Sequenced material: naive CD8+ T cells sorted from blood. The CDR3 DNA is TGTGCCAGTAGTATTATCGACAGCTACGAGCAGTACTTC. Amino acid sequence: CASSIIDSYEQYF.